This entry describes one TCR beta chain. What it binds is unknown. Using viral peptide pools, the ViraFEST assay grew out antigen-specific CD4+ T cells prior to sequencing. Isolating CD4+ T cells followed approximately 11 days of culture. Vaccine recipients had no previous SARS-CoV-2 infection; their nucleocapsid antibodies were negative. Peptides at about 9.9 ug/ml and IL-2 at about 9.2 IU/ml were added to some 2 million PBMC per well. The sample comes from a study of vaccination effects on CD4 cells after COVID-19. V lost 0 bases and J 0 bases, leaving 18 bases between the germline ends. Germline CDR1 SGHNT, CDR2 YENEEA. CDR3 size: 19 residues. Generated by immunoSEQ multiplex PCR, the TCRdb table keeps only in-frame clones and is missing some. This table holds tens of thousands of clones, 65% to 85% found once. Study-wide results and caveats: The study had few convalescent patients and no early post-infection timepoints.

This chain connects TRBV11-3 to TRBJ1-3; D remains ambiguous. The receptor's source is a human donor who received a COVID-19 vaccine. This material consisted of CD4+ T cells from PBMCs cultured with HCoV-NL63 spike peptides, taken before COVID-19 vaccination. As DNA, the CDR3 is TGTGCCAGCAGCTTAGATGTGGTGGGTAGAGCCAGCTCTGGAAACACCATATATTTT. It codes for CASSLDVVGRASSGNTIYF.